One and the same sample provided the 23 T cell receptor beta chains below, sequenced in a study of T cells in localized non-small cell lung cancer. Clones were sequenced by immunoSEQ multiplex PCR, and TCRdb holds only the in-frame ones, with some missing. This sample has about 72,000 clones, with approximately 84% found just once. This sample comprised peripheral blood, obtained before any cancer treatment. The receptors shown here come from a female donor of 60 years or more with stage I lung adenocarcinoma.

The V call is TRBV28, the J call TRBJ2-5; the D gene could be TRBD1 or TRBD2 (5 bases each). The CDR3 is made up of 15 amino acids. The germline V gene encodes CDR1 MDHEN and CDR2 SYDVKM. Trimming stripped 5 bases from V and 11 bases from J, with 24 bases between. CDR3 nucleotide sequence: TGTGCCAGCAGTCTACCTGGGGGTCGGCAAGGGGAGCAGTACTTC. Protein product: CASSLPGGRQGEQYF.

As for this clone: The germline gene is not matched at one end of the junction; a read error may be the cause. V and J are TRBV20-1 and TRBJ2-3; 10 bases line up with TRBD2. The CDR3 spans 11 residues. Germline V gives CDR1 DFQATT, CDR2 SNEGSKA (reference sequence). For the CDR3, the DNA is TGCAGTGCTAGGTTAGGGACTAGCGCGAATTTT. Protein product: CSARLGTSANF.

CDR3 sequence reads: CSADWTGGGWDTQYF. The CDR3 DNA reads as TGCAGCGCAGATTGGACAGGGGGGGGCTGGGATACGCAGTATTTT. This chain joins TRBV29-1 and TRBJ2-3; 10 bases agree with TRBD1. Germline-derived CDR1 and CDR2 are SQVTM and ANQGSEA. The J segment lost 6 bases and the V segment lost 7 bases, leaving 13 bases of the junction unmatched. The CDR3 covers 15 residues.

The chain uses TRBV7-8 and TRBJ2-7; 9 positions agree with TRBD2. The ends lost 4 bases at V and 5 bases at J; junction bases unmatched: 12. The CDR3 sequence is 16 residues long. Germline-derived CDR1 and CDR2 are SGHVS and FQNEAQ. As DNA, the CDR3 is TGTGCCAGCAGCTATAAAGCTGCGGGAGGGCCCCACGAGCAGTACTTC. Translated: CASSYKAAGGPHEQYF.

The rearrangement uses TRBV11-3 and TRBJ2-1, with 14 bases lining up with TRBD2. CDR3 size: 15 residues. Trimming removed 3 bases from V and 8 bases from J; junction bases left unmatched: 3. Per germline, CDR1 SGHNT and CDR2 YENEEA. In DNA, the CDR3 is TGTGCCAGCAGCTTGACTAGCGGGGGGGCGTATGAGCAGTTCTTC. Translation: CASSLTSGGAYEQFF.

This chain joins TRBV15 and TRBJ2-1; unclear D gene. The germline V gene encodes CDR1 LNHNV and CDR2 YYDKDF (reference sequence). The CDR3 contains 15 residues. Trimming stripped 2 bases from V and 8 bases from J, with 16 bases between. CDR3 residues: CATSRSKGPGDEQFF. The CDR3 DNA reads as TGTGCCACCAGCAGATCAAAAGGGCCAGGAGATGAGCAGTTCTTC.

This chain uses TRBV10-1 with TRBJ2-1; 13 bases are a match to TRBD2. The V and J ends lost 5 bases and 7 bases, in that order; junction bases with no gene match: 5. Germline values: CDR1 WNHNN, CDR2 SYGVQD (reference sequence). The CDR3 spans 15 residues. CDR3 sequence reads: CASSPGTSGTNEQFF. DNA for the CDR3: TGCGCCAGCAGTCCCGGGACTAGCGGGACTAATGAGCAGTTCTTC.

This chain joins TRBV19 and TRBJ1-5, with a tentative D call TRBD1 (5 bases). The CDR3 is made up of 13 amino acids. Per germline, CDR1 LNHDA and CDR2 SQIVND (reference sequence). Trimming pared 5 bases from V and 4 bases from J, leaving 9 bases between. This CDR3 reads CASSEQANQPQHF. CDR3 coding DNA: TGTGCCAGTAGTGAACAGGCAAATCAGCCCCAGCATTTT. Full variable domain (missing parts from reference TRBV19 and TRBJ1-5): DGGITQSPKYLFRKEGQNVTLSCEQNLNHDAMYWYRQDPGQGLRLIYYSQIVNDFQKGDIAEGYSVSREKKESFPLTVTSAQKNPTAFYLCASSEQANQPQHFGDGTRLSIL.

This clone was recorded a few times. The chain joins TRBV30 to TRBJ2-7; 13 positions match TRBD2. With 1 base clipped from V and 2 bases from J, the junction kept 5 bases outside the gene matches. The CDR3 consists of 16 residues. Germline-derived CDR1 and CDR2 are GTSNPN and SVGIG (reference sequence). The CDR3 region has the DNA TGTGCCTGGAGTGAGGGACTAGCGGGGCGTACCTACGAGCAGTACTTC. Translating it yields CAWSEGLAGRTYEQYF.

On this clone itself: The sample contains more than one DNA sequence encoding this CDR3. The chain combines TRBV2 with TRBJ1-5; no definite D call. This CDR3 contains 14 residues. The V gene lost 4 bases and the J gene lost 4 bases, with 11 bases spanning the gap. Germline V lookup: CDR1 SNHLY, CDR2 FYNNEI. The CDR3 DNA is TGTGCCAGCAGTGGGGTTGGGGTTAATCAGCCCCAGCATTTT. It translates to CASSGVGVNQPQHF.

The V and J genes are TRBV7-2 and TRBJ2-1; no clear D. Trimming pared 2 bases from V and 6 bases from J, leaving 8 bases between. This CDR3 has 13 residues. Germline-derived CDR1 and CDR2 are SGHTA and FQGNSA. CDR3 loop: CASSLTTLNEQFF. CDR3 DNA sequence: TGTGCCAGCAGCTTAACAACTCTCAATGAGCAGTTCTTC.

The rearrangement uses TRBV19 and TRBJ2-7; D may correspond to TRBD1 or TRBD2 (7 bases each). V shed 6 bases and J shed 2 bases, with 11 bases lying between them. Germline assignment: CDR1 LNHDA and CDR2 SQIVND (reference sequence). The CDR3 has 13 residues. For the CDR3, the DNA is TGTGCCAGTAGCAGGGGGGGGACCTACGAGCAGTACTTC. Amino acids: CASSRGGTYEQYF.

This clone has only one observation. The V gene is TRBV19, the J gene TRBJ2-3; D not resolved. The CDR3 is 15 residues long. The V and J ends lost 8 bases and 4 bases respectively, with 19 bases between them. Germline CDR1 is LNHDA and CDR2 is SQIVND (reference sequence). CDR3 protein: CASLKGEPGADTQYF. The CDR3 DNA follows: TGTGCCAGTTTAAAAGGAGAACCGGGCGCAGATACGCAGTATTTT.

This chain connects TRBV2 to TRBJ1-2, with D unclear. Between the trimmed V and J ends, which lost 6 bases and 2 bases, there was a span of 7 bases. The CDR3 is 12 residues long. Germline V CDR1 and CDR2: SNHLY, FYNNEI. In DNA form, the CDR3 reads TGTGCCAGCAGATTAACCAACTATGGCTACACCTTC. It translates to CASRLTNYGYTF.

This chain links TRBV30 with TRBJ2-1, with TRBD2 matching over 9 bases. In germline, CDR1 is GTSNPN, CDR2 SVGIG (reference sequence). This CDR3 has 16 amino acids. Unmatched junction bases numbered 5, after V lost 0 bases and J lost 2 bases. The chain's CDR3 is CAWSVRGGRAYNEQFF. CDR3 DNA sequence: TGTGCCTGGAGTGTACGGGGCGGGAGGGCCTACAATGAGCAGTTCTTC.

Only a few counts were recorded for this clone. The J gene is TRBJ1-6, the V gene TRBV5-1; D perhaps matches TRBD1 (5 bases). CDR3 length: 16 amino acids. From germline, CDR1 is SGHRS and CDR2 YFSETQ. V lost 0 bases, J lost 9 bases, and 16 bases lay in between. DNA of the CDR3: TGCGCCAGCAGCTTGGGAATTACTGGGGGAAGTTCACCCCTCCACTTT. Encoded protein: CASSLGITGGSSPLHF.

The gene calls are TRBV6-5 and TRBJ1-1; no firm D call. Germline V gives CDR1 MNHEY, CDR2 SVGAGI. This CDR3 region has 13 residues. Trimming removed 5 bases at V and 1 base at J, with 8 bases between. The CDR3 nucleotides are TGTGCCAGCAGTGAAGACGGGAACACTGAAGCTTTCTTT. This gives the protein CASSEDGNTEAFF.

The CDR3 sequence: CAWSEWVHETQYF. DNA of the CDR3: TGTGCCTGGAGTGAGTGGGTACACGAGACCCAGTACTTC. The genes are TRBV30 and TRBJ2-5, with unresolved D. Trimming removed 1 base from V and 5 bases from J, with 11 bases in between. The CDR3 extends over 13 amino acids. Looked up from germline, CDR1 is GTSNPN and CDR2 is SVGIG (reference sequence).

The J gene is TRBJ2-1, the V gene TRBV7-9, with D perhaps TRBD1 or TRBD2 (5 bases each). CDR1 is SEHNR and CDR2 is FQNEAQ in the germline V gene (reference sequence). The CDR3 has 14 amino acids. Trimming took off 8 bases at V and 8 bases at J, with 19 bases between the two ends. The CDR3 region has the DNA TGTGCCAGCCGCAGCGGCCAGGGCGAGGATGAGCAGTTCTTC. It encodes CASRSGQGEDEQFF.

The chain couples TRBV14 to TRBJ2-1; D is uncertain. Germline-derived CDR1 and CDR2 are SGHDN and FVKESK. This CDR3 spans 14 amino acids. V lost 7 bases, J lost 5 bases, and 15 bases lay in between. The CDR3, as DNA: TGTGCCAGCAACCCGACAAACGCCCACAATGAGCAGTTCTTC. It is translated as CASNPTNAHNEQFF.

The chain couples TRBV5-1 to TRBJ2-2; TRBD1 agrees at 7 bases. CDR1 is SGHRS and CDR2 is YFSETQ in the germline V gene. The ends lost 4 bases at V and 5 bases at J; junction bases unmatched: 8. The CDR3 runs 15 residues. The CDR3 DNA reads as TGCGCCAGCAGCATAGAACAGGGGTCTACCGGGGAGCTGTTTTTT. Amino acid sequence: CASSIEQGSTGELFF.

Written as DNA, the CDR3 is TGTGCCAGTAGTCGGGCCACTGAAGCTTTCTTT. It is translated as CASSRATEAFF. This rearrangement joins TRBV19 to TRBJ1-1; D not resolved. Germline V gives CDR1 LNHDA, CDR2 SQIVND (reference sequence). V was clipped by 5 bases and J by 4 bases, with 5 bases between them. This CDR3 spans 11 amino acids.

The chain has TRBV7-3 and TRBJ2-2; D ambiguous. There are 14 residues in the CDR3. Trimming pared 1 base from V and 0 bases from J, leaving 3 bases between. The V gene's germline CDR1 is SGHTA and CDR2 FQGTGA. In DNA, the CDR3 is TGTGCCAGCAGCTTAAGGCCGAACACCGGGGAGCTGTTTTTT. It specifies CASSLRPNTGELFF.